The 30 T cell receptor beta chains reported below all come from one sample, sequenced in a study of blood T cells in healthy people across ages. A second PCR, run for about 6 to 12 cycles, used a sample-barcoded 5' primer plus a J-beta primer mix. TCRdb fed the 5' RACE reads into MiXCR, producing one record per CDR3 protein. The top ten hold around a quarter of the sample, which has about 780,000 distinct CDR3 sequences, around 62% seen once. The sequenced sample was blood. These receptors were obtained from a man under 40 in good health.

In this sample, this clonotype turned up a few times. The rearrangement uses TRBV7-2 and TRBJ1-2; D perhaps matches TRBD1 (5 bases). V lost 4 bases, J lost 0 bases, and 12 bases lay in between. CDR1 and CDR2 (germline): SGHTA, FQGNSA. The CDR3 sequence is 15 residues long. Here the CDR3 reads CASSSRGLANYGYTF. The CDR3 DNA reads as TGTGCCAGCAGCTCCCGGGGCCTAGCTAACTATGGCTACACCTTC.

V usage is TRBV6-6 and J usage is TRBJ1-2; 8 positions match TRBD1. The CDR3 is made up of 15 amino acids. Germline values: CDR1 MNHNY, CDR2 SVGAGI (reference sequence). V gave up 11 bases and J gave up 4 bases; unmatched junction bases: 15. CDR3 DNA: TGTGCCGGTCGAGCCTCGGACAGGGCCTTCTATGGCTACACCTTC. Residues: CAGRASDRAFYGYTF.

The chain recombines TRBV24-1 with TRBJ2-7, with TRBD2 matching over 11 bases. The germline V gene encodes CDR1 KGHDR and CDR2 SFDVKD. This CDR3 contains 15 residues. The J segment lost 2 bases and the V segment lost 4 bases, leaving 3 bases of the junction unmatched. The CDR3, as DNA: TGTGCCACCAGTGACACTAGCGGGGGACCCTACGAGCAGTACTTC. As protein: CATSDTSGGPYEQYF.

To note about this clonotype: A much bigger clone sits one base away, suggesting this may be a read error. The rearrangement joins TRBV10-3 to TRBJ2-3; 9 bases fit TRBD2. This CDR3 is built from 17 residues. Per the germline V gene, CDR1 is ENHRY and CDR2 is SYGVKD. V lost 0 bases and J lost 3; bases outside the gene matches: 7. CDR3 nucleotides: TGTGCCATCAGTGAGTCGAATGCTAGCGGGGTGACAGATACGCAGTATTTT. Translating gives CAISESNASGVTDTQYF.

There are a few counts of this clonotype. This chain's CDR3 is CASSQGQSSGANVLTF. The CDR3 DNA reads as TGTGCCAGCAGCCAAGGACAGAGCTCTGGGGCCAACGTCCTGACTTTC. The chain employs TRBV7-9 and TRBJ2-6; perhaps TRBD1 as D (6 bases). V gave up 5 bases and J gave up 0 bases, with 11 bases separating them. Germline CDR1 reads SEHNR; CDR2 reads FQNEAQ (reference sequence). This CDR3 spans 16 amino acids.

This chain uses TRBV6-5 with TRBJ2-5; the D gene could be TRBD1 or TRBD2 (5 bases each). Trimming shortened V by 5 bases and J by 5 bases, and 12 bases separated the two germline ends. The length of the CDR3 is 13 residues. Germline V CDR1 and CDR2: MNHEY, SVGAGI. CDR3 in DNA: TGTGCCAGCAGTGCCCGACGGGACGAGACCCAGTACTTC. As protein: CASSARRDETQYF.

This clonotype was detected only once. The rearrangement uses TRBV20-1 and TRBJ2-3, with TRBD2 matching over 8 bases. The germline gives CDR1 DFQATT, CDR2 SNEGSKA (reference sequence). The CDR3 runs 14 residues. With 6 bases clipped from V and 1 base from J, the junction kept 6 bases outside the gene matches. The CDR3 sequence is CSATTSERTDTQYF. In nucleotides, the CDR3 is TGCAGTGCCACGACTAGCGAACGCACAGATACGCAGTATTTT.

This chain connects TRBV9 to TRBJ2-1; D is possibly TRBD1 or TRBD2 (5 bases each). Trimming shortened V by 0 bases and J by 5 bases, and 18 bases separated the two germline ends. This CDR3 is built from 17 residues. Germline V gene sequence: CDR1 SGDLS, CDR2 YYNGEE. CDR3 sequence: CASSVGVGAGGDNEQFF. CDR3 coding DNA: TGTGCCAGCAGCGTAGGAGTCGGGGCAGGTGGGGACAATGAGCAGTTCTTC.

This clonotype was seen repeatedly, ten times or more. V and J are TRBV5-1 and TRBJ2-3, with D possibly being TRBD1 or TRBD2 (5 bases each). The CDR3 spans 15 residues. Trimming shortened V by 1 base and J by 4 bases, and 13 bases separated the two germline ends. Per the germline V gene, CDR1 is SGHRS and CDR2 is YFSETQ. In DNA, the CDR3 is TGCGCCAGCAGCTTGTTTCGGGGCAAAGCAGATACGCAGTATTTT. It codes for CASSLFRGKADTQYF.

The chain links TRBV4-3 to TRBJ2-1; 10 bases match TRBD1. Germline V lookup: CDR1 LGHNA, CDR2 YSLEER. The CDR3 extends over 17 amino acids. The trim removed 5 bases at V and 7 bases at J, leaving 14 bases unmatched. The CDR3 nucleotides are TGCGCCAGCAGCTCAAGGGTTCCGGGACAGGGGAGGAATGAGCAGTTCTTC. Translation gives CASSSRVPGQGRNEQFF.

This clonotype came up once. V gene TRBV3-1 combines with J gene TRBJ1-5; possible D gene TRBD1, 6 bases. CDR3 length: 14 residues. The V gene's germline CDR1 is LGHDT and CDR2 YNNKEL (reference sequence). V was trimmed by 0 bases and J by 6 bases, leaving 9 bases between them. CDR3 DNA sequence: TGTGCCAGCAGCCAAGATACAGGGCGTCAGCCCCAGCATTTT. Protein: CASSQDTGRQPQHF.

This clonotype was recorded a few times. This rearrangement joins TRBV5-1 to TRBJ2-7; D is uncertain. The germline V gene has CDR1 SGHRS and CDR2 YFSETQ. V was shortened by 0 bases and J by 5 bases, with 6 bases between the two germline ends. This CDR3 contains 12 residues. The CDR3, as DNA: TGCGCCAGCAGCTTGGACAGTAACGAGCAGTACTTC. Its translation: CASSLDSNEQYF. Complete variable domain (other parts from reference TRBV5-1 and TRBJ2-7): KAGVTQTPRYLIKTRGQQVTLSCSPISGHRSVSWYQQTPGQGLQFLFEYFSETQRNKGNFPGRFSGRQFSNSRSEMNVSTLELGDSALYLCASSLDSNEQYFGPGTRLTVT.

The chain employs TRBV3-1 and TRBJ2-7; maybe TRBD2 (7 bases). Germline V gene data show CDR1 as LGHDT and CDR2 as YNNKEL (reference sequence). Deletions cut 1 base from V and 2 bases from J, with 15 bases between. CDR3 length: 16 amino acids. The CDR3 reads CASSQGGGGGTYEQYF. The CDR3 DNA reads TGTGCCAGCAGCCAAGGGGGGGGCGGGGGAACCTACGAGCAGTACTTC.

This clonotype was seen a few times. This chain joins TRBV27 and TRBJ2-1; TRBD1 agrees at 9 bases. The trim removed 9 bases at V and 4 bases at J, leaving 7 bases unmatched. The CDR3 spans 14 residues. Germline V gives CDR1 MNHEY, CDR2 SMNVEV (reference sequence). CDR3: CARLQGARYNEQFF. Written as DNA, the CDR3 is TGTGCCAGGTTACAGGGGGCTCGGTACAATGAGCAGTTCTTC.

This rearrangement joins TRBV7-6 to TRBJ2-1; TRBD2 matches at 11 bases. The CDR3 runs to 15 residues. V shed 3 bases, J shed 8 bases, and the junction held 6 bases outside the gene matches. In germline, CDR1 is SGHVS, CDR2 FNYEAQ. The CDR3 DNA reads TGTGCCAGCAGCTTTTCGGGACTAGCGGAATATGAGCAGTTCTTC. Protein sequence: CASSFSGLAEYEQFF. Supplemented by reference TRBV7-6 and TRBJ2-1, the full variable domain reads GAGVSQSPRYKVTKRGQDVALRCDPISGHVSLYWYRQALGQGPEFLTYFNYEAQQDKSGLPNDRFSAERPEGSISTLTIQRTEQRDSAMYRCASSFSGLAEYEQFFGPGTRLTVL.

The CDR3 reads CASSYLAAGLQNSPLHF. CDR3 nucleotides: TGTGCCAGCAGTTACTTAGCAGCGGGACTTCAAAATTCACCCCTCCACTTT. The rearrangement links TRBV6-6 to TRBJ1-6; maybe TRBD1 (5 bases). The CDR3 consists of 17 residues. Trimming cost V 1 base and J 7 bases, with 17 bases left between them. Germline CDR1 and CDR2: MNHNY and SVGAGI (reference sequence).

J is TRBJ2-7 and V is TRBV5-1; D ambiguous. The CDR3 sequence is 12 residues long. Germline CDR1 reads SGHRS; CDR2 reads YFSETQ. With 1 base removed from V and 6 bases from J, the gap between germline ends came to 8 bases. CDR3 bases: TGCGCCAGCAGCTTGTCTGGGCCCGAGCAGTACTTC. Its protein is CASSLSGPEQYF.

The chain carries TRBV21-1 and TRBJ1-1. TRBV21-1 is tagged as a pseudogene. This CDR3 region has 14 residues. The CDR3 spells CASSRAVKNTEAFF. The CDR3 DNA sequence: TGTGCCAGCAGCAGGGCTGTCAAGAACACTGAAGCTTTCTTT.

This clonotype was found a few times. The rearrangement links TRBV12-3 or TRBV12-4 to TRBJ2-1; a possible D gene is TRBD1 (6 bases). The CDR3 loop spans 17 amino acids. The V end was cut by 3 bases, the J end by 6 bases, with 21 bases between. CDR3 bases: TGTGCCAGCAGTTTCGAAAGAAATACGAAACAGGGCAATGAGCAGTTCTTC. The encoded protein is CASSFERNTKQGNEQFF.

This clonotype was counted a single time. The CDR3 sequence is CASSPPARGAVGTQYF. CDR3 nucleotide sequence: TGTGCCAGCAGCCCCCCCGCGCGGGGGGCCGTAGGGACCCAGTACTTC. The chain is built from TRBV3-1 and TRBJ2-7; 8 bases map to TRBD2. The J call may be mistaken, given a closer DNA end match to TRBJ2-5. The CDR3 runs 16 residues. Germline-derived CDR1 and CDR2 are LGHDT and YNNKEL (reference sequence).

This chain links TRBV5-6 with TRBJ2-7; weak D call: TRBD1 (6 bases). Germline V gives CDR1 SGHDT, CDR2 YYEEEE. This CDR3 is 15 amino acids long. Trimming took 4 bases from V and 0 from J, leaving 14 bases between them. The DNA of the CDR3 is TGTGCCAGCAGCCCGACCGGACAGAGCTCCTACGAGCAGTACTTC. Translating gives CASSPTGQSSYEQYF.

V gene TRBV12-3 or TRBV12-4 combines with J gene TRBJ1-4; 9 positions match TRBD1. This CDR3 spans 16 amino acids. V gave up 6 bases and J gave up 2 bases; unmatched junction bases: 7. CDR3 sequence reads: CASRANTGGTNEKLFF. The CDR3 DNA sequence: TGTGCCAGCAGGGCAAATACAGGGGGCACTAATGAAAAACTGTTTTTT.

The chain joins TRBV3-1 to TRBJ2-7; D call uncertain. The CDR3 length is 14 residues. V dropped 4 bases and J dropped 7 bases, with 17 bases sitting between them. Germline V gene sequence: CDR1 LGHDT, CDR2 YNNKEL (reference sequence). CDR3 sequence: CASSPISGHNEQYF. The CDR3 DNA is TGTGCCAGCAGCCCGATTTCAGGCCACAATGAGCAGTACTTC.

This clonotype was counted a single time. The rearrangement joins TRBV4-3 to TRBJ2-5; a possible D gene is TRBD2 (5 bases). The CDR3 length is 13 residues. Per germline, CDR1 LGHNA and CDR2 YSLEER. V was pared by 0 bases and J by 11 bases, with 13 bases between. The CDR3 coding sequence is TGCGCCAGCAGCCAAGACGGGGATGAAGAGCAGTACTTC. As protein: CASSQDGDEEQYF.

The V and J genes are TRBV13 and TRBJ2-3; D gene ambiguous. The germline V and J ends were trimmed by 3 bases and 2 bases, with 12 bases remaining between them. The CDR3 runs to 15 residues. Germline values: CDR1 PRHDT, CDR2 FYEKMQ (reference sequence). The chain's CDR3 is CASSLGPSYTDTQYF. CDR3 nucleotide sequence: TGTGCCAGCAGCTTGGGCCCAAGCTACACAGATACGCAGTATTTT.

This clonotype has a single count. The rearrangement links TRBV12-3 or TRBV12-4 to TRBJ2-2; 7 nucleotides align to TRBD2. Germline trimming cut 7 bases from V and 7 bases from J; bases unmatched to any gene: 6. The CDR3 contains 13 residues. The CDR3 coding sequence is TGTGCCAGCACGGGGGGATCGGACGGGGAGCTGTTTTTT. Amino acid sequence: CASTGGSDGELFF.

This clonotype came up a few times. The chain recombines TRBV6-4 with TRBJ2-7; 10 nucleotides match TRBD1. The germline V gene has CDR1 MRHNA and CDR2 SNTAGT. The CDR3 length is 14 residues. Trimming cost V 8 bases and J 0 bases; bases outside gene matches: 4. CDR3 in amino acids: CASGGQGYSYEQYF. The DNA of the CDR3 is TGTGCCAGCGGGGGACAGGGGTACTCCTACGAGCAGTACTTC.

The CDR3 spells CASSLVEGGLNEQFF. In DNA, the CDR3 is TGTGCCAGCAGCCTAGTGGAGGGGGGGCTTAATGAGCAGTTCTTC. The chain has TRBV9 and TRBJ2-1; D possibly corresponds to TRBD2 (7 bases). This CDR3 is built from 15 residues. V dropped 4 bases and J dropped 7 bases, with 18 bases sitting between them. The germline V gene has CDR1 SGDLS and CDR2 YYNGEE.

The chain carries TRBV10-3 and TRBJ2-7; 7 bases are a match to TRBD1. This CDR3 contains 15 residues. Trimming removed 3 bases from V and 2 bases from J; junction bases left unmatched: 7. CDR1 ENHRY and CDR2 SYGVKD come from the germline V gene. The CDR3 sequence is CAISDRTGLTYEQYF. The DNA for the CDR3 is TGTGCCATCAGTGACCGGACAGGCTTAACCTACGAGCAGTACTTC.

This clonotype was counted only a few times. DNA of the CDR3: TGCAGCGGTGGCCAAGGAGCGGGGGTAGACAATGAGCAGTTCTTC. This gives the protein CSGGQGAGVDNEQFF. V is TRBV29-1 and J is TRBJ2-1; TRBD2 agrees at 8 bases. The CDR3 is 15 amino acids. V was clipped by 7 bases and J by 5 bases; unmatched bases: 13. CDR1 is SQVTM and CDR2 is ANQGSEA in the germline V gene.